This TCR beta chain derives from a study of shared clonotypes between healthy human individuals. The overall study: CD8 memory received one plate per donor, CD8 naive two, CD4 memory three and CD4 naive three.

Of note for this clone: Other DNA sequences in this sample translate to the same CDR3.

Genomic DNA of each subset was evenly split across several immunoSEQ plates. Original handling: ImmunoSEQ yielded junction-only sequences lacking quality scores, so filtering differed. Only in-frame clones appear in the TCRdb table, and some are missing; sequencing was by immunoSEQ multiplex PCR. Clonal size and the V and J genes are those of that table, whereas D and trimming came from the DNA. Of around 2.3 million clones listed, 90% to 96% are singletons. Healthy adults negative for HIV, lacking recent acute infections or vaccinations, served as donors. The germline V gene has CDR1 KGHSH and CDR2 LQKENI. Trimming pared 4 bases from V and 1 base from J, leaving 7 bases between. The CDR3 sequence is 13 residues long.

This sequence joins TRBV18 and TRBJ2-5; D gene unclear. Sequencing used naive CD4+ T cells sorted from blood. The subset: CD45RA+ positively selected. This TCR was sampled from a man aged 18 to 30 in good health. The CDR3 DNA reads TGTGCCAGCTCACAAGCGCGCCAAGAGACCCAGTACTTC. The encoded protein is CASSQARQETQYF.